This TCR beta chain was sequenced for a study of CD8+ T cells in alopecia areata. Following RNA extraction, reverse transcription yielded cDNA that acted as the sequencing template. The method was immunoSEQ multiplex PCR; TCRdb's version includes in-frame clones alone and lacks a portion of them. The data hold about 220,000 clones, with around 57% observed a single time. There are 14 residues in the CDR3. In germline, CDR1 is SGHRS, CDR2 YFSETQ. The V end was cut by 0 bases, the J end by 4 bases, with 10 bases between. Treatment in this sample: oral pan-JAK inhibitor, 5-10 mg twice daily. The chain has TRBV5-1 and TRBJ1-2, with D possibly TRBD1 on 5 matching bases. The source of this sequence is a human donor with alopecia areata. This material consisted of CD4+ T cells sorted from blood, taken at week 4, from a patient treated with tofacitinib. The CDR3 protein is CASSLEQGPYGYTF. The CDR3 DNA reads as TGCGCCAGCAGCTTGGAGCAGGGCCCCTATGGCTACACCTTC.